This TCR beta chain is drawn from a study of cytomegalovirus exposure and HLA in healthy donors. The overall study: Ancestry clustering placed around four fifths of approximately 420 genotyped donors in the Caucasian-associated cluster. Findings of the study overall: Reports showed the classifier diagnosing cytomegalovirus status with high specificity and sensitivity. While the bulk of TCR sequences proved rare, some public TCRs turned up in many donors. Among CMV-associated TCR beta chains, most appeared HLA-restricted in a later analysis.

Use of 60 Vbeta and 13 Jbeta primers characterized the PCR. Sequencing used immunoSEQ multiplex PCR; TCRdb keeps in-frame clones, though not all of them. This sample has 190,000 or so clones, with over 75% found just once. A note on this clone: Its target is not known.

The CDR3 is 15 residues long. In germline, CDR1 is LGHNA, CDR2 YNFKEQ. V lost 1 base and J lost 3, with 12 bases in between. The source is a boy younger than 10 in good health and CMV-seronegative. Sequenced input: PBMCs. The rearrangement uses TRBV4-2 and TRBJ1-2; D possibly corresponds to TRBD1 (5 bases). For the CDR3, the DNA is TGTGCCAGCAGCCAAGGGATAGGGGCTGACTATGGCTACACCTTC. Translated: CASSQGIGADYGYTF.